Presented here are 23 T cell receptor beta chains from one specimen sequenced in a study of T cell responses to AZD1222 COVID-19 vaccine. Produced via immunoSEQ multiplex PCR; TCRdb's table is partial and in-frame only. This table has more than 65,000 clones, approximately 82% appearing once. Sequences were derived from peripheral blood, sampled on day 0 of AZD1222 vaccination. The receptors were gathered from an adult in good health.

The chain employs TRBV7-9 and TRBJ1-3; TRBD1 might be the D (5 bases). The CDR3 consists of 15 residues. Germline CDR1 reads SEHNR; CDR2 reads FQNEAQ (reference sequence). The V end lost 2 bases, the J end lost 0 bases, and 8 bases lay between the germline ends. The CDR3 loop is CASSLTGLSGNTIYF. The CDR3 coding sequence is TGTGCCAGCAGCTTAACGGGACTCTCTGGAAACACCATATATTTT.

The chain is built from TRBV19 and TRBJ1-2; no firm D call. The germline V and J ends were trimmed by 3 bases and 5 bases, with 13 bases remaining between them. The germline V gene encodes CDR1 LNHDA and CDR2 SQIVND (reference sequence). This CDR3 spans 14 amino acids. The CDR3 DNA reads TGTGCCAGTAGTATTCGGGGTCTGAGGTATGGCTACACCTTC. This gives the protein CASSIRGLRYGYTF.

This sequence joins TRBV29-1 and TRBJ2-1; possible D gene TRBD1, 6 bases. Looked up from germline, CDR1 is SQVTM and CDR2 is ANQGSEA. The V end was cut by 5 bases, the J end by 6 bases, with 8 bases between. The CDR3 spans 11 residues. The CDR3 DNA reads TGCAGCGTTCGGGACATCAATGAGCAGTTCTTC. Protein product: CSVRDINEQFF.

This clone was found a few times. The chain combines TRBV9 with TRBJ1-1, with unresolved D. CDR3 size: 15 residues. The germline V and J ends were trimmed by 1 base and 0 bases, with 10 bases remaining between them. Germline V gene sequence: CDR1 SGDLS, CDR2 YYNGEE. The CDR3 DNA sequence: TGTGCCAGCAGCGTAACAGTTGAAATGAACACTGAAGCTTTCTTT. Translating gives CASSVTVEMNTEAFF.

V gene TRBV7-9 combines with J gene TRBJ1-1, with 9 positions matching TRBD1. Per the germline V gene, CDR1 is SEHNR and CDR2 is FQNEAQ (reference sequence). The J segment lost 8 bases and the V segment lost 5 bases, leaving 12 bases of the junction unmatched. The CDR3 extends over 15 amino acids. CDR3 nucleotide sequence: TGTGCCAGCAGCGACGACAGGGGGTACGAGTCCGAAGCTTTCTTT. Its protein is CASSDDRGYESEAFF.

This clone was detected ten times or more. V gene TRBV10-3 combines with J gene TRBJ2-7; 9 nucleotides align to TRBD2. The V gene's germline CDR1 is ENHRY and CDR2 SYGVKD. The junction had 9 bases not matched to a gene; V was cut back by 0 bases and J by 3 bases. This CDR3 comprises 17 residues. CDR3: CAISESPETSGNYEQYF. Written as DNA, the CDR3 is TGTGCCATCAGTGAGTCACCTGAGACTAGCGGAAACTACGAGCAGTACTTC.

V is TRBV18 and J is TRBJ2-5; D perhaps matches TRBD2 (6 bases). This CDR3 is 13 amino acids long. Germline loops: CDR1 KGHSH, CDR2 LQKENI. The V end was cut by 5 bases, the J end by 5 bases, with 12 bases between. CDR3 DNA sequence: TGTGCCAGCTCAGAGAGGGACTTGGAGACCCAGTACTTC. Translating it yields CASSERDLETQYF.

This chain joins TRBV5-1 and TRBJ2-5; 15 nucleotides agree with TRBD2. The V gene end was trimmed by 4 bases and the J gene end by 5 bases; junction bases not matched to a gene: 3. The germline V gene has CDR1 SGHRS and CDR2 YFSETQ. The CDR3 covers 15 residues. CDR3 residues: CASSKGTSGRETQYF. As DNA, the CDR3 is TGCGCCAGCAGCAAAGGGACTAGCGGGAGGGAGACCCAGTACTTC.

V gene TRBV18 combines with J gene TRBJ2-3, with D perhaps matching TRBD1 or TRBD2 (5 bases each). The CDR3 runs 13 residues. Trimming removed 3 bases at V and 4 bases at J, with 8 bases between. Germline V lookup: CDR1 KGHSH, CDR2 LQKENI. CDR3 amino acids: CASSPGEPDTQYF. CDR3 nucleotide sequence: TGTGCCAGCTCACCGGGGGAGCCAGATACGCAGTATTTT.

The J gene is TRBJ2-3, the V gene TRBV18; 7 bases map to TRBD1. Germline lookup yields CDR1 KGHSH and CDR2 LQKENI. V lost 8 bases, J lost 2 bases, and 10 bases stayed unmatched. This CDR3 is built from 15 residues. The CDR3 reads CASPYRDRNTDTQYF. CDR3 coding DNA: TGTGCCAGCCCATACAGGGACAGAAACACAGATACGCAGTATTTT.

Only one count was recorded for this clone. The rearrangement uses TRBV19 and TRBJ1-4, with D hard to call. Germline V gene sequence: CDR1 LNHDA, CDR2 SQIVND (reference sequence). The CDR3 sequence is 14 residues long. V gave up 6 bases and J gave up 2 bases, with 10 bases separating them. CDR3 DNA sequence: TGTGCCAGTAGGAGACTGGAGACTAATGAAAAACTGTTTTTT. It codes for CASRRLETNEKLFF. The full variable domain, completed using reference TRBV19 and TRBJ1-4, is DGGITQSPKYLFRKEGQNVTLSCEQNLNHDAMYWYRQDPGQGLRLIYYSQIVNDFQKGDIAEGYSVSREKKESFPLTVTSAQKNPTAFYLCASRRLETNEKLFFGSGTQLSVL.

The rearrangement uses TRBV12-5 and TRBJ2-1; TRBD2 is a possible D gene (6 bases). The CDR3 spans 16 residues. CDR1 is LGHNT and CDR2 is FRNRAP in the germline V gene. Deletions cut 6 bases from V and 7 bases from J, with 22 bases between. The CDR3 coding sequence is TGTGCTAGTGGACCTAGTTTGGGCCAAAGCGGGAATGAGCAGTTCTTC. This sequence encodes CASGPSLGQSGNEQFF.

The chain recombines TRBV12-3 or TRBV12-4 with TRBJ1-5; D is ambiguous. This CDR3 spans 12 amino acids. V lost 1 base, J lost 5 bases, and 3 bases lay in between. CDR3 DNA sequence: TGTGCCAGCAGTTTAGGGGATCAGCCCCAGCATTTT. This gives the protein CASSLGDQPQHF.

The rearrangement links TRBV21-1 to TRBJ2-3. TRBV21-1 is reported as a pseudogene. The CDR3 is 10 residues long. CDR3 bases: TGTGCCAGCAGGGGGGATACGCAGTATTTT. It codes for CASRGDTQYF.

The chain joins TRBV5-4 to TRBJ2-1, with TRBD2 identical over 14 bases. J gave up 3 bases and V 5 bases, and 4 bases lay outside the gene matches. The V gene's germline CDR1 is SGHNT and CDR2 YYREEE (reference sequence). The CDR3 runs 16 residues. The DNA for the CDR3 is TGTGCCAGCAGGGCCGGGACTAGCGGGAGCTACAATGAGCAGTTCTTC. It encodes CASRAGTSGSYNEQFF. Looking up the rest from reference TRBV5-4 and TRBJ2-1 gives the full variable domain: ETGVTQSPTHLIKTRGQQVTLRCSSQSGHNTVSWYQQALGQGPQFIFQYYREEENGRGNFPPRFSGLQFPNYSSELNVNALELDDSALYLCASRAGTSGSYNEQFFGPGTRLTVL.

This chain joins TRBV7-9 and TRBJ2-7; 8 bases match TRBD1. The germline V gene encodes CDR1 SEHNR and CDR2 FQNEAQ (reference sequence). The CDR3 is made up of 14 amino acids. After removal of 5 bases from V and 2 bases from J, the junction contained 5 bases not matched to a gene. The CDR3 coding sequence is TGTGCCAGCAGCCCCCCCAGGGGGCCCTACGAGCAGTACTTC. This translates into CASSPPRGPYEQYF.

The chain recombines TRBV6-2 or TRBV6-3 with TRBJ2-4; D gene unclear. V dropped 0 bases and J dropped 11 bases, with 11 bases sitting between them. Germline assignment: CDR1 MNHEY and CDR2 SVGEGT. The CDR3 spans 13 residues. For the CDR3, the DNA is TGTGCCAGCAGTTACTCGAGTGCGCGAGTTCAGTACTTC. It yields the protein CASSYSSARVQYF.

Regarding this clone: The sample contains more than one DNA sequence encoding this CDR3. In DNA form, the CDR3 reads TGTGCCTGGAGTGTGCAGGGGGATCAGCCCCAGCATTTT. Translation gives CAWSVQGDQPQHF. The V call is TRBV30, the J call TRBJ1-5, with 7 bases identical to TRBD1. Germline CDR1 is GTSNPN and CDR2 is SVGIG (reference sequence). The CDR3 extends over 13 amino acids. The V segment lost 0 bases and the J segment 5 bases; nucleotides outside the gene matches: 1.

The CDR3 DNA sequence: TGTGCCTGGAACAGGGTAGTGAACACTGAAGCTTTCTTT. It is translated as CAWNRVVNTEAFF. The rearrangement links TRBV30 to TRBJ1-1; D is perhaps TRBD1 (6 bases). Germline CDR1 GTSNPN, CDR2 SVGIG (reference sequence). V lost 4 bases and J 0 bases, leaving 9 bases between the germline ends. This CDR3 spans 13 amino acids.

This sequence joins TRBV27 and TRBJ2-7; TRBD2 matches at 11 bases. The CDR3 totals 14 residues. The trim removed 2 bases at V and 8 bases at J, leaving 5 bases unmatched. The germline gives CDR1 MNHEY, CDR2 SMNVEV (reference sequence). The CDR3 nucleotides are TGTGCCAGCAGTTTAACTAGCGGGAGATTCAAGCAGTACTTC. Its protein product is CASSLTSGRFKQYF.

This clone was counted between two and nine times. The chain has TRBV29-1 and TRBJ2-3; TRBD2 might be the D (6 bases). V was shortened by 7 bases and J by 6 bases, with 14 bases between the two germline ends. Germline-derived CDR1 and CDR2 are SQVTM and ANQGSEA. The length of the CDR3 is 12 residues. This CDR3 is CSGFSEGDTQYF. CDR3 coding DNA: TGCAGCGGATTTTCGGAGGGGGATACGCAGTATTTT.

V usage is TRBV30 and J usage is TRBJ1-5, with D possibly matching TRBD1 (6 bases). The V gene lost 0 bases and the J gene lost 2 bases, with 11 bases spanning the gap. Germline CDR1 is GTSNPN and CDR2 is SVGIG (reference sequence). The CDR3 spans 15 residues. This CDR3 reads CAWSVVGGGNQPQHF. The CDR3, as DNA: TGTGCCTGGAGTGTAGTCGGGGGCGGCAATCAGCCCCAGCATTTT.

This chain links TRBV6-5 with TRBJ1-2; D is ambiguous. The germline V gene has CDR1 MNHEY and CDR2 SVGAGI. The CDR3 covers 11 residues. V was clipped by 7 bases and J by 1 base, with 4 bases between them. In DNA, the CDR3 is TGTGCCAGCAAAAATAACTATGGCTACACCTTC. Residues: CASKNNYGYTF.